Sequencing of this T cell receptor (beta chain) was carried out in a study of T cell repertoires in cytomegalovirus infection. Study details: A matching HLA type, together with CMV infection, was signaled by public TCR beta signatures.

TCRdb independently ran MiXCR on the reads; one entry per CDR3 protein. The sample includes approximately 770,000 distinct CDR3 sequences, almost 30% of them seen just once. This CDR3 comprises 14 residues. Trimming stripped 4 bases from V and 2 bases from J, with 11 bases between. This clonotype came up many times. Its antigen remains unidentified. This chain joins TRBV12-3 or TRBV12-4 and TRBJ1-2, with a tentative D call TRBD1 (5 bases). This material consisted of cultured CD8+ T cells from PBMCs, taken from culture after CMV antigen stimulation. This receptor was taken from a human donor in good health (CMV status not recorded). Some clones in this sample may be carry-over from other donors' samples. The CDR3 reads CASSWGRGNYGYTF. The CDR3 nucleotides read TGTGCCAGCAGTTGGGGGAGAGGGAACTATGGCTACACCTTC.